Listed here are 3 T cell receptor beta chains from one sample, sequenced in a study of blood T cells in healthy people across ages. Through a sample-barcoded 5' primer and a J-beta primer mix, a second PCR was run for about 7 to 12 cycles. MiXCR, applied by TCRdb to the 5' RACE reads, yields one record per CDR3 protein. The sample lists about 1 million distinct CDR3 sequences, roughly 24% occurring once. This sample was shared with a second study, whose subject was T cells of mothers and their children.

Source material: blood. The origin of the receptors is a girl aged 2 to 10 in good health.

V gene TRBV6-2 or TRBV6-3 combines with J gene TRBJ2-7; 8 nucleotides line up with TRBD1. CDR1 is MNHEY and CDR2 is SVGEGT in the germline V gene. The trim removed 0 bases at V and 5 bases at J, leaving 9 bases unmatched. The CDR3 contains 16 residues. In DNA, the CDR3 is TGTGCCAGCAGTTACTCGATTGGAACAGGGGGTGACGAGCAGTACTTC. This gives the protein CASSYSIGTGGDEQYF.

V is TRBV6-2 or TRBV6-3 and J is TRBJ1-5; 8 bases agree with TRBD1. CDR3 length: 14 amino acids. With V trimmed by 5 bases and J by 7 bases, 7 bases remained unmatched. The germline V gene encodes CDR1 MNHEY and CDR2 SVGEGT. In DNA form, the CDR3 reads TGTGCCAGCAGTGGACAGGGAACTTTACAGCCCCAGCATTTT. This encodes CASSGQGTLQPQHF.

The chain uses TRBV24-1 and TRBJ2-1, with 14 bases fitting TRBD2. Trimming took 9 bases from V and 7 from J; bases not matched to a gene: 13. Looked up from germline, CDR1 is KGHDR and CDR2 is SFDVKD. The CDR3 sequence is 17 residues long. The DNA for the CDR3 is TGTGCCACCTCGGGACTAGCGGGAGCTCCCAGGGAGAATGAGCAGTTCTTC. It specifies CATSGLAGAPRENEQFF.